This T cell receptor (beta chain) was obtained from a study of T cells after yellow fever vaccination. Overall study: Each low-cell-number fraction was prepared by means of SMART-Seq v4 Ultra Low Input. Findings and caveats of the study: Highly abundant clonotypes carried over from the bulk population could end up in FACS-sorted repertoires as contaminants. Relatively few clonotypes were ones that appeared in both CD4 and CD8 compartments.

The CDR3 sequence is 20 residues long. The V gene's germline CDR1 is SGHVS and CDR2 FQNEAQ. V shed 2 bases and J shed 1 base, with 24 bases lying between them. To note about this clonotype: No antigen is known for it.

TCRdb reprocessed the 5' RACE reads with MiXCR, giving one entry per CDR3 protein. The sample records 500,000 to 650,000 distinct CDR3 sequences, about 15% being singletons. Source: PBMCs, taken 5 to 6 days after the first yellow fever vaccination. This TCR was sampled from a man between 18 and 29 years old who received the YFV17D yellow fever vaccine. The chain couples TRBV7-8 to TRBJ1-5, with TRBD1 as a possible D gene (6 bases). CDR3 region: CASSLPRSGQTAGSNQPQHF. The DNA of the CDR3 is TGTGCCAGCAGCTTACCCCGGTCGGGACAAACAGCGGGAAGCAATCAGCCCCAGCATTTT. Based on the CDR3 plus reference TRBV7-8 and TRBJ1-5, the full variable domain is GAGVSQSPRYKVAKRGQDVALRCDPISGHVSLFWYQQALGQGPEFLTYFQNEAQLDKSGLPSDRFFAERPEGSVSTLKIQRTQQEDSAVYLCASSLPRSGQTAGSNQPQHFGDGTRLSIL.